This is a list of T cell receptor beta chains from one sample in a study of cytomegalovirus exposure and HLA in healthy donors. The assay was immunoSEQ multiplex PCR, and TCRdb's table has in-frame clones only and misses some. The repertoire includes over 150,000 clones, roughly 80% of them detected once, and roughly 13% sits in the top ten. The sequenced material came from PBMCs. These receptor sequences come from a woman aged 45 to 65 in good health and CMV-seronegative. Each CDR3 is given with its conserved first and last residue. D genes are given only for firm matches. Rows give clone size only sometimes, using once, few, many, or a class for an expanded clone.

d_gene	v_gene	abundance	j_gene	CDR3aa	CDR3nt
.	TRBV7-9	.	TRBJ2-2	CASVRGLNTGELFF	TGTGCCAGCGTCCGGGGATTGAACACCGGGGAGCTGTTTTTT
.	TRBV4-1	.	TRBJ2-1	CASSQDDGVSREQFF	TGCGCCAGCAGCCAAGACGACGGGGTGAGTAGAGAGCAGTTCTTC
.	TRBV5-1	.	TRBJ2-1	CASSFTRTGGASNEQFF	TGCGCCAGCAGCTTTACCCGGACTGGAGGAGCCTCCAATGAGCAGTTCTTC
.	TRBV6-1	.	TRBJ1-1	CASSLQRGKTAEAFF	TGTGCCAGCAGTCTCCAAAGGGGGAAGACAGCAGAAGCTTTCTTT
TRBD2	TRBV9	.	TRBJ2-1	CASSVARGGSLYNEQFF	TGTGCCAGCAGCGTAGCGCGGGGGGGTTCCCTCTACAATGAGCAGTTCTTC
TRBD2	TRBV11-2	.	TRBJ2-7	CASSLGTRSSYEQYF	TGTGCCAGCAGCCTCGGGACTAGGAGCTCCTACGAGCAGTACTTC
TRBD2	TRBV18	.	TRBJ2-2	CASFTGRAASGELFF	TGTGCCAGCTTCACCGGGAGGGCGGCGTCCGGGGAGCTGTTTTTT
TRBD2	TRBV7-9	.	TRBJ2-3	CASSSVAGPTDTQYF	TGTGCCAGCAGCTCCGTAGCGGGACCGACAGATACGCAGTATTTT
.	TRBV5-4	few	TRBJ2-3	CASSSPSTDTQYF	TGTGCCAGCAGCTCCCCTAGCACAGATACGCAGTATTTT
TRBD2	TRBV7-2	few	TRBJ2-7	CASSLVGGGQYF	TGTGCCAGCAGCTTAGTCGGCGGGGGTCAGTACTTC
TRBD2	TRBV6-5	few	TRBJ2-2	CASTQTSAGELFF	TGTGCCAGCACCCAGACTAGCGCCGGGGAGCTGTTTTTT
TRBD1	TRBV7-9	.	TRBJ1-5	CSSSTTGGNQPQHF	TGTTCCAGCAGCACGACAGGGGGGAATCAGCCCCAGCATTTT
TRBD2	TRBV5-4	once	TRBJ2-5	CASSARGGAETQYF	TGTGCCAGCAGCGCCCGGGGGGGCGCCGAGACCCAGTACTTC
.	TRBV2	.	TRBJ1-6	CASSEIPDSPLHF	TGTGCCAGCAGTGAGATACCAGATTCACCCCTCCACTTT
TRBD1	TRBV5-6	.	TRBJ2-7	CASSLTDRGIEQYF	TGTGCCAGCAGCTTGACGGACAGGGGAATCGAGCAGTACTTC
TRBD1	TRBV7-3	.	TRBJ1-2	CASSADRGNGYTF	TGTGCCAGCAGCGCGGACAGGGGAAATGGCTACACCTTC
.	TRBV6-6	.	TRBJ1-1	CASSYSISGDTEAFF	TGTGCCAGCAGTTACTCGATATCAGGGGATACTGAAGCTTTCTTT
.	TRBV7-9	.	TRBJ2-5	CASKRGGGETQYF	TGTGCCAGCAAACGGGGTGGGGGCGAGACCCAGTACTTC
TRBD2	TRBV19	.	TRBJ2-7	CASSGGTSGASYEQYF	TGTGCCAGTAGTGGAGGGACTAGCGGGGCGTCCTACGAGCAGTACTTC
.	TRBV6-5	.	TRBJ1-1	CASSYGTGNTEAFF	TGTGCCAGCAGTTACGGCACGGGGAACACTGAAGCTTTCTTT
TRBD1	TRBV25-1	.	TRBJ1-1	CASGTGGRTEAFF	TGTGCCAGCGGAACAGGGGGTCGGACTGAAGCTTTCTTT
TRBD2	TRBV2	.	TRBJ2-3	CASSRLAGGRDTQYF	TGTGCCAGCAGCCGACTAGCGGGGGGCCGGGATACGCAGTATTTT
.	TRBV5-6	.	TRBJ2-7	CASSAGRRAYEQYF	TGTGCCAGCAGCGCCGGGAGACGAGCCTACGAGCAGTACTTC
TRBD2	TRBV27	.	TRBJ2-2	CASSAGLVVGELFF	TGTGCCAGCAGTGCCGGACTAGTAGTCGGGGAGCTGTTTTTT
.	TRBV7-8	few	TRBJ2-2	CASSLVSVTGRSGELFF	TGTGCCAGCAGCTTAGTCTCGGTGACAGGGAGGTCCGGGGAGCTGTTTTTT
.	TRBV5-1	.	TRBJ1-3	CASSQQGPGNTIYF	TGCGCCAGCAGCCAACAGGGACCGGGAAACACCATATATTTT
TRBD2	TRBV2	.	TRBJ2-7	CASRGLAGISYEQYF	TGTGCCAGCAGAGGACTAGCGGGGATCTCCTACGAGCAGTACTTC
.	TRBV28	.	TRBJ1-5	CASSLSGTLNQPQHF	TGTGCCAGCAGTTTGTCTGGGACTCTCAATCAGCCCCAGCATTTT
TRBD1	TRBV6-1	.	TRBJ1-4	CASRRTGDNEKLFF	TGTGCCAGCAGACGGACAGGGGATAATGAAAAACTGTTTTTT
TRBD2	TRBV4-3	.	TRBJ2-3	CASKRTSGSTDTQYF	TGCGCCAGCAAACGGACTAGCGGGAGCACAGATACGCAGTATTTT
TRBD2	TRBV4-2	.	TRBJ2-3	CASSQEAASGGDTQYF	TGTGCCAGCAGCCAAGAAGCCGCTAGCGGGGGGGATACGCAGTATTTT
.	TRBV2	.	TRBJ1-2	CASSALGGYGYTF	TGTGCCAGCAGTGCCCTGGGAGGTTATGGCTACACCTTC
.	TRBV27	.	TRBJ1-3	CASPPPLFRNTIYF	TGTGCCAGCCCTCCCCCCCTATTCCGAAACACCATATATTTT
.	TRBV7-9	.	TRBJ1-2	CASSLEQGFYGYTF	TGTGCCAGCAGCTTAGAACAGGGCTTCTATGGCTACACCTTC
TRBD2	TRBV27	.	TRBJ2-5	CASRALAGGGETQYF	TGTGCCAGCAGGGCCCTAGCGGGAGGGGGGGAGACCCAGTACTTC
.	TRBV30	.	TRBJ1-5	CAWSDSGDQPQHF	TGTGCCTGGAGTGACAGCGGAGATCAGCCCCAGCATTTT
TRBD2	TRBV6-1	once	TRBJ2-2	CASSRTSGSAGELFF	TGTGCCAGCAGTCGGACTAGCGGGAGTGCCGGGGAGCTGTTTTTT
TRBD2	TRBV13	.	TRBJ2-3	CASSRSGLADDTDTQYF	TGTGCCAGCAGCAGATCGGGACTAGCCGATGACACAGATACGCAGTATTTT
.	TRBV6-6	.	TRBJ2-5	CASRGQRETQYF	TGTGCCAGCAGGGGGCAGAGGGAGACCCAGTACTTC
TRBD1	TRBV6-5	.	TRBJ2-7	CASSPRRGQIGEQYF	TGTGCCAGCAGCCCCCGTAGGGGGCAGATCGGCGAGCAGTACTTC
.	TRBV7-2	.	TRBJ2-4	CASSSPGLVKNIQYF	TGTGCCAGCAGCTCGCCGGGGTTGGTCAAAAACATTCAGTACTTC
.	TRBV13	.	TRBJ2-1	CASSGTRPRYNEQFF	TGTGCCAGCAGCGGTACTCGTCCTCGCTACAATGAGCAGTTCTTC
.	TRBV19	.	TRBJ1-1	CASSIRNTEAFF	TGTGCCAGTAGTATCCGTAACACTGAAGCTTTCTTT
.	TRBV4-3	.	TRBJ1-6	CASSQEGGSHNSPLHF	TGCGCCAGCAGCCAAGAGGGTGGGAGCCATAATTCACCCCTCCACTTT
TRBD1	TRBV6-5	.	TRBJ2-1	CASSKDRGNYNEQFF	TGTGCCAGCAGTAAGGACAGGGGAAATTACAATGAGCAGTTCTTC